This T cell receptor beta chain originates from a study of blood T cell repertoires in COVID-19. Across the whole study: PBMCs, B-cell-depleted T cells, or T cells provided the cDNA or gDNA that made up the material.

In the authors' workflow: Reference gene primer amplification yielded estimated nucleated cell counts. Profiling relied on immunoSEQ multiplex PCR, and the TCRdb table lists in-frame clones only, not all of them. V, J and clone size are taken as reported in that table, and D and trimming were inferred from the DNA itself. The sample shows 70,000 to 90,000 clones, around 72% of them seen only once. The length of the CDR3 is 16 residues. Germline loops: CDR1 MNHEY, CDR2 SVGAGI. The V and J ends lost 4 bases and 4 bases respectively, with 16 bases between them. There are a few counts of this clone. V usage is TRBV6-5 and J usage is TRBJ2-2; perhaps TRBD2 as D (7 bases). The specimen sequenced was peripheral blood. The origin of this receptor is a human donor with acute or convalescent COVID-19. The donor label of this sample is uncertain. Here the CDR3 DNA reads TGTGCCAGCAGTTCCCCGAGGGGGAGGGCCACCGGGGAGCTGTTTTTT. It is translated as CASSSPRGRATGELFF.